The clone carrying this T cell receptor (beta chain) appeared many times. What it binds is unknown. From the reads, TCRdb called clonotypes with MiXCR, one entry per CDR3 protein. The profile shows 100,000 to 150,000 distinct CDR3 sequences, roughly 9% of them singletons. This record belongs to a study of T cell repertoires in cytomegalovirus infection. Study-level information: Indications came from public TCR beta signatures; they pointed to CMV infection and to a matching HLA type. Study outcomes and limitations: Carriers of CMV plus the relevant HLA were identified by cumulative public TCR beta family frequency. HLA-C-restricted CMV-specific TCR beta clonotypes prevailed in the ex vivo response.

Germline loops: CDR1 MDHEN, CDR2 SYDVKM. The CDR3 is 18 amino acids. J lost 5 bases, V lost 8 bases, and 19 bases had no gene match. The chain has TRBV28 and TRBJ2-5; 11 nucleotides agree with TRBD2. The sequencing input was PBMCs. This receptor was obtained from a human donor in good health (CMV status not recorded). Some clones in this sample may be carry-over from other donors' samples. CDR3 nucleotide sequence: TGTGCCAGCGGTTCCGTCGGGGTAGCGGGGGGGCGAAGTGAGACCCAGTACTTC. Amino acids: CASGSVGVAGGRSETQYF.